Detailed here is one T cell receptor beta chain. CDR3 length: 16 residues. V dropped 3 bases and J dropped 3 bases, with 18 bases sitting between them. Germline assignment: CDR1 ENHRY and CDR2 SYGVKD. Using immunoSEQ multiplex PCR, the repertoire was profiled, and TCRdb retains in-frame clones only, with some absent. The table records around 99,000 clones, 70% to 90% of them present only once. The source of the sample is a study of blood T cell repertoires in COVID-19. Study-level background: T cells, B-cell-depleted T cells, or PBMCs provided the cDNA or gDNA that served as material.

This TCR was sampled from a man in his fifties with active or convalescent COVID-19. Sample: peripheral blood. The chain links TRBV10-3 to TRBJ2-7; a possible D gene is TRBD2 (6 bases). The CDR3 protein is CAISDPSRGIRYEQYF. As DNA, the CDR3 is TGTGCCATCAGTGACCCATCCCGGGGGATACGCTACGAGCAGTACTTC.